This T cell receptor (beta chain) was captured in a study of beta chain features in type 1 diabetes. In the study overall: Similarity in age, gender and cell yields was seen between patients and healthy donors. Study results and limitations: Naive, central memory and regulatory TCRB repertoires appeared more similar among patients than healthy donors.

V shed 8 bases and J shed 4 bases, with 24 bases lying between them. CDR1 and CDR2 from the germline V gene are MGHDK and SYGVNS. The CDR3 extends over 17 amino acids. Of note for this clone: Its target is not known.

The investigators reverse transcribed all of the isolated RNA, so they sequenced expressed TCRB transcripts. Here immunoSEQ multiplex PCR was the method, and the copy in TCRdb shows in-frame clones only, minus some. The sample shows hundreds of thousands of clones, less than 15% of them seen only once. The chain couples TRBV25-1 to TRBJ2-1, with D perhaps matching TRBD1 (6 bases). Sequenced input: central memory CD4+ T cells from blood. This TCR came from a man aged 25-40 years in good health. CDR3 nucleotide sequence: TGTGCCAGCTCGGCCTCTCCCAGGACAGCTAATTACAATGAGCAGTTCTTC. It is translated as CASSASPRTANYNEQFF.